The TCR delta chain described here comes from a study of Vδ1+ human thymocytes. Worth noting for this clone: As yet, its antigen is unknown.

This CDR3 comprises 19 residues. J gave up 2 bases and V 1 base, and 15 bases lay outside the gene matches. CDR1 TSWWSYY and CDR2 QGS come from the germline V gene. RNA was extracted from the cells and then reverse transcribed. CDR3 amplicons came from multiplex PCR with pooled V-gene forward and constant-region reverse primers. TCRdb reapplied CATT to the multiplex PCR reads. The sample holds 45,000 to 60,000 delta-chain clones, about 16% seen once. Study results and caveats: In the thymus, TRG and TRD repertoires looked highly polyclonal with Gaussian CDR3 lengths. Despite high sort purity, roughly 21% of thymic T cell receptor delta sequences were Vdelta2.

The sorted cells were CD3+ Vdelta1+ Vdelta2- thymocytes from alphabeta-depleted thymus. This chain joins TRDV1 and TRDJ1; TRDD3 agrees at 8 bases. This receptor was identified in a boy younger than two who had congenital heart surgery. The sample comprised Vdelta1+ gamma-delta thymocytes from the thymus. Subset in this sample: FACS-sorted CD3+ TCRalphabeta- TCRVdelta1+ TCRVdelta2- thymocytes. The CDR3 loop is CALGERPSSILGVTDKLIF. CDR3 coding DNA: TGTGCTCTTGGGGAACGGCCTTCTTCAATACTGGGGGTTACCGATAAACTCATCTTT.